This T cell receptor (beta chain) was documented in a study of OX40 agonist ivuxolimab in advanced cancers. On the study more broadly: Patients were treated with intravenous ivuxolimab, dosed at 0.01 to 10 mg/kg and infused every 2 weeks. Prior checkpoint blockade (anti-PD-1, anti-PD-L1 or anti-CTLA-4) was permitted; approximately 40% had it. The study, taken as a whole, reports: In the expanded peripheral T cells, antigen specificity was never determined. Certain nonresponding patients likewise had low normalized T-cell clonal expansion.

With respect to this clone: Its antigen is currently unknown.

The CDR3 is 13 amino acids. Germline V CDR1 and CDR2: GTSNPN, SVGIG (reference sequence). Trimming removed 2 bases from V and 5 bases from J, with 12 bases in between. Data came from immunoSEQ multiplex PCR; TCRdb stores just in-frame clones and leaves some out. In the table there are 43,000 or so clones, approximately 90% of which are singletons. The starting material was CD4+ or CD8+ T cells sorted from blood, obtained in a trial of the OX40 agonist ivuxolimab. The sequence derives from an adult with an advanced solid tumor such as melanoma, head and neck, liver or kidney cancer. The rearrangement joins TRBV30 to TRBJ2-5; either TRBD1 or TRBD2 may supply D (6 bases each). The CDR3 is CAWSWGARETQYF. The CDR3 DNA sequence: TGTGCCTGGAGTTGGGGGGCGCGGGAGACCCAGTACTTC. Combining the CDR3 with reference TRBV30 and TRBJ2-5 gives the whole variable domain SQTIHQWPATLVQPVGSPLSLECTVEGTSNPNLYWYRQAAGRGLQLLFYSVGIGQISSEVPQNLSASRPQDRQFILSSKKLLLSDSGFYLCAWSWGARETQYFGPGTRLLVL.